The clone carrying this TCR beta chain occurred once. Its antigen remains unidentified. A read error may explain this, as a much larger clone is one base away. TCRdb reanalysed the RACE reads using MiXCR and keeps one entry per CDR3 protein. The sample has over 70,000 distinct CDR3 sequences, roughly 15% seen once. The time point denotes: pre-sensitization, week 0. Treatment defined: therapeutic diphenylcyclopropenone sensitization with weekly scalp DPC. V lost 11 bases to trimming and J lost 1 base, with 20 bases between them. The CDR3 has 15 residues. The V gene's germline CDR1 is SEHNR and CDR2 FQNEAQ (reference sequence). The data stem from a study of human T cells and chemical hapten exposure. Notes on the study in general: Patch test scores rose with PT1 expanded TCR counts, a positive correlation.

The clonotype originates from a woman aged 45-65 years with alopecia areata. Some clones in this sample may be carry-over from other donors' samples. The sample in question was whole blood, obtained in connection with sensitization to the hapten diphenylcyclopropenone (DPC). V and J are TRBV7-9 and TRBJ1-2; D remains ambiguous. The CDR3 nucleotides read TGTGCCGGCAACCCTGCGGGGATCGGTAACTATGGCTACACCTTC. This gives the protein CAGNPAGIGNYGYTF. Full variable domain (remainder filled in from reference TRBV7-9 and TRBJ1-2): DTGVSQNPRHKITKRGQNVTFRCDPISEHNRLYWYRQTLGQGPEFLTYFQNEAQLEKSRLLSDRFSAERPKGSFSTLEIQRTEQGDSAMYLCAGNPAGIGNYGYTFGSGTRLTVV.